The 27 T cell receptor beta chains reported below all come from one sample, sequenced in a study of T cell responses to AZD1222 COVID-19 vaccine. Sequencing used immunoSEQ multiplex PCR; TCRdb keeps in-frame clones, though not all of them. The sample contains about 130,000 clones, roughly 90% of which appear only once. The source was peripheral blood, collected on day 0 of AZD1222 vaccination. These receptors all stem from an adult in good health.

The chain employs TRBV10-3 and TRBJ1-1; D not resolved. CDR1 is ENHRY, CDR2 SYGVKD, per germline. This CDR3 is built from 13 residues. The V and J ends lost 0 bases and 5 bases respectively, with 7 bases between them. In DNA, the CDR3 is TGTGCCATCAGTGAGTCAAGAGGAACTGAAGCTTTCTTT. Translated, it gives CAISESRGTEAFF.

The genes are TRBV7-2 and TRBJ1-2; D possibly corresponds to TRBD1 (5 bases). V dropped 5 bases and J dropped 0 bases, with 22 bases sitting between them. The germline gives CDR1 SGHTA, CDR2 FQGNSA. CDR3 length: 18 amino acids. In nucleotides, the CDR3 is TGTGCCAGCAGCCCTTCCGGGGCAGGGCACCTTTCTAACTATGGCTACACCTTC. Amino acid sequence: CASSPSGAGHLSNYGYTF.

The chain couples TRBV5-4 to TRBJ2-3; 11 nucleotides align to TRBD2. The CDR3 runs 16 residues. V shed 4 bases and J 3 bases; nucleotides not matched to a gene: 7. Germline CDR1 is SGHNT and CDR2 is YYREEE (reference sequence). The CDR3 is CASSPRGTSGTDTQYF. In DNA, the CDR3 is TGTGCCAGCAGCCCGCGTGGGACTAGCGGTACAGATACGCAGTATTTT.

This sequence joins TRBV30 and TRBJ1-6; 7 nucleotides align to TRBD1. Germline CDR1 is GTSNPN and CDR2 is SVGIG (reference sequence). V lost 5 bases to trimming and J lost 7 bases; unmatched junction nucleotides: 8. This CDR3 contains 14 residues. The CDR3 nucleotides read TGTGCCTGGGGCCGACAGGGTACAAATTCACCCCTCCACTTT. Protein product: CAWGRQGTNSPLHF.

V gene TRBV6-6 combines with J gene TRBJ1-2; D unclear. The CDR3 contains 12 residues. Germline assignment: CDR1 MNHNY and CDR2 SVGAGI (reference sequence). V dropped 8 bases and J dropped 2 bases, with 9 bases sitting between them. The CDR3 region has the DNA TGTGCCAGCGGGAAGGGCAACTATGGCTACACCTTC. This sequence encodes CASGKGNYGYTF.

In its sample, this clone was seen a few times. V is TRBV20-1 and J is TRBJ1-2, with D unclear. V shed 3 bases and J shed 7 bases, with 9 bases lying between them. Germline CDR1 DFQATT, CDR2 SNEGSKA (reference sequence). The CDR3 has 11 amino acids. The CDR3 DNA is TGCAGTGCTAGTACCTCTCCTGGCTACACCTTC. Residues: CSASTSPGYTF.

The chain combines TRBV6-5 with TRBJ1-1, with a weak D call TRBD1 (5 bases). CDR1 and CDR2 from the germline V gene are MNHEY and SVGAGI. V dropped 5 bases and J dropped 3 bases, with 16 bases sitting between them. The CDR3 extends over 15 amino acids. CDR3 DNA: TGTGCCAGCAGTATCAATTCGGGGGGTGACACTGAAGCTTTCTTT. Translation gives CASSINSGGDTEAFF.

This chain links TRBV5-1 with TRBJ2-3, with D possibly matching TRBD2 (5 bases). The CDR3 has 14 amino acids. From germline, CDR1 is SGHRS and CDR2 YFSETQ. V was clipped by 0 bases and J by 6 bases, with 11 bases between them. CDR3 DNA sequence: TGCGCCAGCAGCTTGGTTATAACGGGGGATACGCAGTATTTT. The encoded protein is CASSLVITGDTQYF. Full variable domain (rest looked up from reference TRBV5-1 and TRBJ2-3): KAGVTQTPRYLIKTRGQQVTLSCSPISGHRSVSWYQQTPGQGLQFLFEYFSETQRNKGNFPGRFSGRQFSNSRSEMNVSTLELGDSALYLCASSLVITGDTQYFGPGTRLTVL.

The gene calls are TRBV21-1 and TRBJ1-2; TRBD1 was called by the table and not checked on the DNA. TRBV21-1 is recorded as a pseudogene. The CDR3 totals 17 residues. In nucleotides, the CDR3 is TGTGCCAGCGGATTCCGGGACAGGGGGCCCTGGTCGCATGGCTACACCTTC. Translated, it gives CASGFRDRGPWSHGYTF.

The rearrangement joins TRBV9 to TRBJ2-1; weak D call: TRBD2 (7 bases). Germline loops: CDR1 SGDLS, CDR2 YYNGEE. V lost 2 bases, J lost 6 bases, and 24 bases lay in between. The CDR3 totals 18 residues. CDR3 coding DNA: TGTGCCAGCAGCGTTAACAAGGGGGGGAGCTCACCCCCCAATGAGCAGTTCTTC. Amino acids: CASSVNKGGSSPPNEQFF.

This clone was picked up one time. The J gene is TRBJ1-2, the V gene TRBV27, with D possibly being TRBD1 (6 bases). CDR3 length equals 13 residues. The V gene lost 3 bases and the J gene lost 6 bases, with 11 bases spanning the gap. CDR1 and CDR2 from the germline V gene are MNHEY and SMNVEV (reference sequence). The CDR3 is CASSFGGANGYTF. CDR3 DNA: TGTGCCAGCAGTTTTGGGGGGGCTAATGGCTACACCTTC.

V gene TRBV11-3 combines with J gene TRBJ2-1; 7 bases are a match to TRBD2. With V trimmed by 2 bases and J by 9 bases, 10 bases remained unmatched. This CDR3 is 15 amino acids long. The germline V gene has CDR1 SGHNT and CDR2 YENEEA. The CDR3 nucleotides are TGTGCCAGCAGCTTAACTCTGGCGGGAGTTTCTGAGCAGTTCTTC. This codes for CASSLTLAGVSEQFF.

The chain carries TRBV19 and TRBJ1-5; D may be TRBD1 (5 bases). CDR1 is LNHDA and CDR2 is SQIVND in the germline V gene (reference sequence). There are 15 residues in the CDR3. V was trimmed by 5 bases and J by 7 bases, leaving 18 bases between them. CDR3 bases: TGTGCCAGTAGTTCGGATCAGGGATCCCGACAGCCCCAGCATTTT. It specifies CASSSDQGSRQPQHF. The complete variable domain, with remaining parts taken from reference TRBV19 and TRBJ1-5, reads DGGITQSPKYLFRKEGQNVTLSCEQNLNHDAMYWYRQDPGQGLRLIYYSQIVNDFQKGDIAEGYSVSREKKESFPLTVTSAQKNPTAFYLCASSSDQGSRQPQHFGDGTRLSIL.

This chain links TRBV4-1 with TRBJ1-2; no clear D. The CDR3 is made up of 15 amino acids. The V end was cut by 0 bases, the J end by 7 bases, with 15 bases between. The germline gives CDR1 MGHRA, CDR2 YSYEKL. The CDR3 region has the DNA TGCGCCAGCAGCCAAGAAGGAATCGTTCGGGGTGGCTACACCTTC. This codes for CASSQEGIVRGGYTF.

CDR3 protein: CASSLSFDYEQYF. Here the CDR3 DNA reads TGTGCCAGCAGTTTGTCCTTCGACTACGAGCAGTACTTC. The rearrangement uses TRBV28 and TRBJ2-7; D unresolved. V was trimmed by 3 bases and J by 3 bases, leaving 9 bases between them. Germline loops: CDR1 MDHEN, CDR2 SYDVKM. The CDR3 totals 13 residues.

The genes are TRBV4-1 and TRBJ1-1; no firm D call. Germline CDR1 and CDR2: MGHRA and YSYEKL. There are 12 residues in the CDR3. The germline V and J ends were trimmed by 5 bases and 1 base, with 5 bases remaining between them. The CDR3 coding sequence is TGCGCCAGCAGCGGGCAGAACACTGAAGCTTTCTTT. This codes for CASSGQNTEAFF.

V gene TRBV29-1 combines with J gene TRBJ1-2; possibly TRBD1 for D (5 bases). This CDR3 has 13 residues. V was clipped by 6 bases and J by 7 bases, with 18 bases between them. CDR1 SQVTM and CDR2 ANQGSEA come from the germline V gene. CDR3 sequence reads: CSVTLGQFRGYTF. The CDR3 DNA is TGCAGCGTGACCCTGGGGCAGTTTCGTGGCTACACCTTC.

The chain couples TRBV10-3 to TRBJ2-7, with D possibly TRBD2 on 6 matching bases. The V end lost 10 bases, the J end lost 3 bases, and 19 bases lay between the germline ends. This CDR3 has 14 amino acids. Germline assignment: CDR1 ENHRY and CDR2 SYGVKD. The CDR3: CATGPDSGDYEQYF. The CDR3 nucleotides read TGTGCCACGGGTCCTGATAGCGGAGACTACGAGCAGTACTTC.

Here the CDR3 reads CASSPVTGTRSEAFF. DNA for the CDR3: TGTGCCAGCAGTCCTGTCACAGGGACTAGGTCTGAAGCTTTCTTT. The V call is TRBV6-4, the J call TRBJ1-1, with D perhaps TRBD1 (6 bases). This CDR3 region has 15 residues. CDR1 and CDR2 from the germline V gene are MRHNA and SNTAGT. V was clipped by 5 bases and J by 6 bases, with 19 bases between them.

This clone showed up just a few times. This chain links TRBV4-2 with TRBJ1-1; D gene uncertain. Germline values: CDR1 LGHNA, CDR2 YNFKEQ. The ends were cut back, 4 bases at V and 3 bases at J, with 15 bases in the middle. The CDR3 totals 15 residues. The CDR3 coding sequence is TGTGCCAGCAGCCGCCATGGCGGGGAGGACACTGAAGCTTTCTTT. Translating gives CASSRHGGEDTEAFF.

V and J are TRBV5-1 and TRBJ2-5, with D maybe TRBD2 (6 bases). This CDR3 spans 14 amino acids. V lost 5 bases to trimming and J lost 2 bases, with 13 bases between them. The germline CDR1 and CDR2 sequences are SGHRS and YFSETQ. The CDR3 is CASRGGLAQETQYF. CDR3 DNA: TGCGCCAGCAGGGGGGGACTCGCTCAAGAGACCCAGTACTTC.

The chain carries TRBV4-3 and TRBJ1-6; weak D call: TRBD1 (5 bases). Germline CDR1 reads LGHNA; CDR2 reads YSLEER. The CDR3 has 17 residues. Trimming removed 4 bases from V and 9 bases from J, with 22 bases in between. The CDR3 loop reads CASSLYGQPRDGSPLHF. The CDR3 DNA follows: TGCGCCAGCAGCCTATACGGGCAGCCACGGGACGGTTCACCCCTCCACTTT.

A word on this clone: The DNA is left out, because the CDR3 cannot be placed on it with certainty; the CDR3 is given as TCRdb lists it. V and J are TRBV5-4 and TRBJ1-2; the DNA was not used to check the table's D call, TRBD1. From germline, CDR1 is SGHNT and CDR2 YYREEE (reference sequence). From its first to its last residue, the CDR3 has 16 amino acids. The CDR3 is CASSLVGAGAIWLETF.

The gene calls are TRBV19 and TRBJ1-2, with 12 bases aligning to TRBD1. Losses at the gene ends were 5 bases for V and 7 bases for J; bases not matched to a gene: 11. Looked up from germline, CDR1 is LNHDA and CDR2 is SQIVND (reference sequence). The CDR3 length is 16 residues. The CDR3 DNA reads TGTGCCAGTAGTTCCCGTGGGGGGACAGGGGGCACTGGCTACACCTTC. Protein: CASSSRGGTGGTGYTF.

J is TRBJ2-2 and V is TRBV13; 11 bases agree with TRBD1. The CDR3 extends over 16 amino acids. With V trimmed by 5 bases and J by 3 bases, 5 bases remained unmatched. Germline V gene lookup returns CDR1 PRHDT and CDR2 FYEKMQ (reference sequence). CDR3: CASSGEGQGDTGELFF. For the CDR3, the DNA is TGTGCCAGCAGCGGGGAGGGACAGGGGGACACCGGGGAGCTGTTTTTT.

The chain uses TRBV4-1 and TRBJ1-1; D gene ambiguous. V shed 1 base and J shed 6 bases, with 15 bases lying between them. The CDR3 length is 15 residues. Germline V CDR1 and CDR2: MGHRA, YSYEKL. This chain's CDR3 is CASSQVQNSRSEAFF. The CDR3 DNA follows: TGCGCCAGCAGCCAAGTGCAGAACAGCCGATCTGAAGCTTTCTTT.

The chain carries TRBV18 and TRBJ1-2, with D maybe TRBD1 (5 bases). Trimming took 1 base from V and 6 from J, leaving 15 bases between them. Germline values: CDR1 KGHSH, CDR2 LQKENI. There are 15 residues in the CDR3. The chain's CDR3 is CASSPLEGLSNGYTF. The CDR3 DNA reads as TGTGCCAGCTCACCACTGGAGGGACTGTCCAATGGCTACACCTTC. The variable domain in full, completed from reference TRBV18 and TRBJ1-2, reads NAGVMQNPRHLVRRRGQEARLRCSPMKGHSHVYWYRQLPEEGLKFMVYLQKENIIDESGMPKERFSAEFPKEGPSILRIQQVVRGDSAAYFCASSPLEGLSNGYTFGSGTRLTVV.